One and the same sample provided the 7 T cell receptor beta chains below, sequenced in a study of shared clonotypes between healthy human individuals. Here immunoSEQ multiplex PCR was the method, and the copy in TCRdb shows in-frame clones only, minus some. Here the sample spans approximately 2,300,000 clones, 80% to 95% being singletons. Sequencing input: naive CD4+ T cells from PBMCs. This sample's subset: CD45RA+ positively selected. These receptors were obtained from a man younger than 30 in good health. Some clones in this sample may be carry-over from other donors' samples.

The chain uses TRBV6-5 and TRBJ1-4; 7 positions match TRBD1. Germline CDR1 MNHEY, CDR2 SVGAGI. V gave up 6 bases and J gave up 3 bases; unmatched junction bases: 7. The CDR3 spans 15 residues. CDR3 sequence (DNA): TGTGCCAGCAGGCTTAACAGGGGAGCTAATGAAAAACTGTTTTTT. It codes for CASRLNRGANEKLFF.

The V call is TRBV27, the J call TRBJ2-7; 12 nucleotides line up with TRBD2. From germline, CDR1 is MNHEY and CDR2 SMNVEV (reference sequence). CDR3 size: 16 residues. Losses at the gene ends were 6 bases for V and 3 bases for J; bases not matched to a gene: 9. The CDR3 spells CASRPRRGLAGYEQYF. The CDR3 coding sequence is TGTGCCAGCAGACCCCGCCGGGGACTAGCGGGCTACGAGCAGTACTTC.

In DNA, the CDR3 is TGTGCCAGCAGCTTAGAGAGCAGGGCCGATCAGCCCCAGCATTTT. Amino acids: CASSLESRADQPQHF. The chain uses TRBV7-2 and TRBJ1-5, with D tentatively TRBD1 (5 bases). V lost 1 base to trimming and J lost 5 bases, with 12 bases between them. Looked up from germline, CDR1 is SGHTA and CDR2 is FQGNSA. This CDR3 is 15 amino acids long.

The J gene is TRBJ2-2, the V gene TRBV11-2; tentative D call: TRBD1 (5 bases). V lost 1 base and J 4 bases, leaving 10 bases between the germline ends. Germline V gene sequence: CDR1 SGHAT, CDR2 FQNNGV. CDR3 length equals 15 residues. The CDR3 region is CASSLGQGPTGELFF. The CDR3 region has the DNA TGTGCCAGCAGCTTAGGTCAGGGCCCCACCGGGGAGCTGTTTTTT.

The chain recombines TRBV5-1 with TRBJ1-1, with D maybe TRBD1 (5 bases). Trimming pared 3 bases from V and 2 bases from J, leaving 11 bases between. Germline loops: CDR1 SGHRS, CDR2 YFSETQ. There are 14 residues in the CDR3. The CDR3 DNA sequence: TGCGCCAGCAGCTCCCGGGACGGAAACACTGAAGCTTTCTTT. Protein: CASSSRDGNTEAFF.

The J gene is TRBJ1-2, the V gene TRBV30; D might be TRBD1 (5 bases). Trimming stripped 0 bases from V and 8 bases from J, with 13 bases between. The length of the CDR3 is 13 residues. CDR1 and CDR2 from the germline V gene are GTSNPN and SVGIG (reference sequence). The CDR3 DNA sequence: TGTGCCTGGAGTGTACTGGTCGAGGGGGGCTACACCTTC. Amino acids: CAWSVLVEGGYTF.

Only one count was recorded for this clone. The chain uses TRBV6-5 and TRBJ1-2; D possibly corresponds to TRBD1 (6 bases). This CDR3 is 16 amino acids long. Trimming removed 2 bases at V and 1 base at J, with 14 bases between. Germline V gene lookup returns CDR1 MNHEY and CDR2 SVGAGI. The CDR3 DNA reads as TGTGCCAGCAGTTACAGGCAGGGGACACTTAACTATGGCTACACCTTC. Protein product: CASSYRQGTLNYGYTF.